This T cell receptor beta chain was observed in a study of shared clonotypes between healthy human individuals. Study-level results: A handful of donors had roughly 5% of their naive CD4 clonotypes in common.

Running of the assay took place at deep level. An approximately 180 ng quantity of DNA, 25,000 to 35,000 T cell genomes, went into the sorted-subset replicate PCRs. Here immunoSEQ multiplex PCR was the method, and the copy in TCRdb shows in-frame clones only, minus some. The table includes some 2 million clones, about 95% detected once. In regard to this clone: Antigen specificity is unknown.

CD45RO-negative cells were positively selected for CCR7, leaving out terminally differentiated effector memory CD45RA+ cells. This clonotype was sampled from a man between 18 and 35 years old in good health. The sequencing sample was made of naive CD8+ T cells sorted from blood.

The CDR3 sequence: CASSSGQHYEQYF. The CDR3 coding sequence is TGTGCCAGCAGCTCGGGACAGCACTACGAGCAGTACTTC. The chain is built from TRBV13 and TRBJ2-7; 7 bases align to TRBD1. The CDR3 extends over 13 amino acids. Germline CDR1 and CDR2: PRHDT and FYEKMQ (reference sequence). Trimming at V came to 4 bases and at J to 3 bases, leaving 3 bases not matched to a gene.